This TCR beta chain was obtained from a study of early T cells in non-severe SARS-CoV-2 infection. Study conclusions and caveats: Clonotype matching in VDJdb favored anti-spike CD8 responses and did not capture private and CD4 specificities.

The CDR3 has 15 amino acids. CDR1 is DFQATT and CDR2 is SNEGSKA in the germline V gene (reference sequence). V shed 2 bases, J shed 5 bases, and the junction held 10 bases outside the gene matches. Individually, cDNA molecules had unique molecular identifiers attached to them. TCRdb ran MiXCR on the 5' RACE reads and lists one entry per CDR3 protein. The table shows around 64,000 distinct CDR3 sequences, with around an eighth occurring only once. This clonotype appeared a few times. Its antigen is still unknown. The sample consisted of whole blood, taken at baseline. The clonotype originates from an adult who was a healthcare worker with PCR-confirmed SARS-CoV-2 infection or an uninfected control (not recorded which). This rearrangement joins TRBV20-1 to TRBJ2-5, with TRBD1 matching 8 bases. The CDR3 DNA reads as TGCAGTGCTAGATCCCCCTACAGGGGGTTGGAGACCCAGTACTTC. This translates into CSARSPYRGLETQYF.